These 18 T cell receptor beta chains were all obtained from the same sample, sequenced in a study of blood T cell repertoires in COVID-19. The repertoire was sequenced with immunoSEQ multiplex PCR; TCRdb's copy has only in-frame clones and lacks some. Of around 330,000 clones in the sample, 89% were seen once. Sequencing was performed on PBMCs or T cells enriched from blood (not recorded which). The source is a woman aged 40 to 49 who had recovered from COVID-19.

The chain links TRBV5-1 to TRBJ2-7, with 9 positions matching TRBD2. After removal of 3 bases from V and 5 bases from J, the junction contained 9 bases not matched to a gene. Germline CDR1 is SGHRS and CDR2 is YFSETQ. This CDR3 spans 15 amino acids. CDR3 nucleotide sequence: TGCGCCAGCAGCTACATTTCTAGCGGGAAAAACGAGCAGTACTTC. This encodes CASSYISSGKNEQYF.

V usage is TRBV24-1 and J usage is TRBJ2-7; 8 bases line up with TRBD2. The CDR3 loop spans 16 amino acids. The J segment lost 2 bases and the V segment lost 3 bases, leaving 8 bases of the junction unmatched. Germline V gene data show CDR1 as KGHDR and CDR2 as SFDVKD. DNA of the CDR3: TGTGCCACCAGTGATCCCGGTAGCGGGACGGCCTACGAGCAGTACTTC. Protein product: CATSDPGSGTAYEQYF.

The chain recombines TRBV19 with TRBJ2-3, with 10 bases that match TRBD2. From germline, CDR1 is LNHDA and CDR2 SQIVND (reference sequence). V lost 6 bases, J lost 2 bases, and 8 bases stayed unmatched. The CDR3 sequence is 16 residues long. The CDR3 nucleotides are TGTGCCAGTAGGCAGATACTAGCGGGGTACACAGATACGCAGTATTTT. As protein: CASRQILAGYTDTQYF.

The rearrangement links TRBV6-5 to TRBJ2-1; D is ambiguous. CDR1 and CDR2 (germline): MNHEY, SVGAGI. The CDR3 covers 15 residues. V gave up 2 bases and J gave up 1 base, with 9 bases separating them. The CDR3 DNA follows: TGTGCCAGCAGTTACGTGGCAGTTTCCTACAATGAGCAGTTCTTC. The encoded protein is CASSYVAVSYNEQFF.

The chain uses TRBV19 and TRBJ1-5; D possibly corresponds to TRBD1 (6 bases). The germline V gene encodes CDR1 LNHDA and CDR2 SQIVND (reference sequence). The CDR3 is 15 residues long. Between the trimmed V and J ends, which lost 5 bases and 6 bases, there was a span of 17 bases. The CDR3 here is CASSPTGINLQPQHF. CDR3 nucleotides: TGTGCCAGTAGTCCCACAGGGATCAACCTTCAGCCCCAGCATTTT.

The rearrangement uses TRBV19 and TRBJ2-1; no definite D call. V lost 2 bases, J lost 3 bases, and 14 bases lay in between. CDR3 length equals 16 residues. Germline CDR1 and CDR2: LNHDA and SQIVND (reference sequence). This chain's CDR3 is CASSIFSALHYNEQFF. The CDR3 DNA reads as TGTGCCAGTAGTATATTTTCTGCACTTCACTACAATGAGCAGTTCTTC.

The rearrangement uses TRBV30 and TRBJ1-5, with D possibly TRBD1 on 5 matching bases. V lost 0 bases and J 5 bases, leaving 11 bases between the germline ends. There are 14 residues in the CDR3. Per the germline V gene, CDR1 is GTSNPN and CDR2 is SVGIG (reference sequence). The CDR3 reads CAWSVSWGDQPQHF. The CDR3 region has the DNA TGTGCCTGGAGTGTAAGCTGGGGCGATCAGCCCCAGCATTTT.

A single count supports this clone. The rearrangement uses TRBV29-1 and TRBJ1-2, with unresolved D. Trimming pared 3 bases from V and 0 bases from J, leaving 17 bases between. The germline V gene has CDR1 SQVTM and CDR2 ANQGSEA. CDR3 length equals 16 residues. CDR3 loop: CSVEASPYAANYGYTF. CDR3 in DNA: TGCAGCGTTGAGGCCAGCCCGTACGCGGCTAACTATGGCTACACCTTC. The complete variable domain, with remaining parts taken from reference TRBV29-1 and TRBJ1-2, reads SAVISQKPSRDICQRGTSLTIQCQVDSQVTMMFWYRQQPGQSLTLIATANQGSEATYESGFVIDKFPISRPNLTFSTLTVSNMSPEDSSIYLCSVEASPYAANYGYTFGSGTRLTVV.

This chain uses TRBV7-2 with TRBJ1-2; D remains unclear. With 5 bases removed from V and 5 bases from J, the gap between germline ends came to 12 bases. The CDR3 loop spans 13 amino acids. From germline, CDR1 is SGHTA and CDR2 FQGNSA. The CDR3 DNA follows: TGTGCCAGCAGCCATGGAGCTCGTTATGGCTACACCTTC. Encoded protein: CASSHGARYGYTF.

This clone has only one observation. The rearrangement uses TRBV9 and TRBJ2-7, with 10 bases aligning to TRBD1. V lost 0 bases, J lost 2 bases, and 5 bases stayed unmatched. This CDR3 has 16 amino acids. Looked up from germline, CDR1 is SGDLS and CDR2 is YYNGEE. The CDR3 DNA follows: TGTGCCAGCAGCGTAGATACGGGACAGGGGACCTACGAGCAGTACTTC. Protein sequence: CASSVDTGQGTYEQYF. Filled out from reference TRBV9 and TRBJ2-7, the complete variable domain reads DSGVTQTPKHLITATGQRVTLRCSPRSGDLSVYWYQQSLDQGLQFLIQYYNGEERAKGNILERFSAQQFPDLHSELNLSSLELGDSALYFCASSVDTGQGTYEQYFGPGTRLTVT.

The chain joins TRBV5-1 to TRBJ1-1; D remains unclear. Trimming pared 0 bases from V and 3 bases from J, leaving 6 bases between. CDR1 is SGHRS and CDR2 is YFSETQ in the germline V gene. The CDR3 length is 13 residues. The CDR3 sequence is CASSLASDTEAFF. The CDR3 DNA sequence: TGCGCCAGCAGCTTGGCCTCGGACACTGAAGCTTTCTTT. Filled out from reference TRBV5-1 and TRBJ1-1, the complete variable domain reads KAGVTQTPRYLIKTRGQQVTLSCSPISGHRSVSWYQQTPGQGLQFLFEYFSETQRNKGNFPGRFSGRQFSNSRSEMNVSTLELGDSALYLCASSLASDTEAFFGQGTRLTVV.

J is TRBJ2-1 and V is TRBV7-9; no firm D call. The ends were cut back, 1 base at V and 8 bases at J, with 12 bases in the middle. Germline CDR1 and CDR2: SEHNR and FQNEAQ (reference sequence). The CDR3 consists of 14 residues. The CDR3 DNA follows: TGTGCCAGCAGCTTAGTCAATGCGGTCCATGAGCAGTTCTTC. Translating gives CASSLVNAVHEQFF. Full variable domain (rest looked up from reference TRBV7-9 and TRBJ2-1): DTGVSQNPRHKITKRGQNVTFRCDPISEHNRLYWYRQTLGQGPEFLTYFQNEAQLEKSRLLSDRFSAERPKGSFSTLEIQRTEQGDSAMYLCASSLVNAVHEQFFGPGTRLTVL.

Here the CDR3 reads CASSPLDKASYGYTF. In nucleotides, the CDR3 is TGTGCCAGCTCACCACTCGACAAGGCCAGCTATGGCTACACCTTC. The gene calls are TRBV18 and TRBJ1-2; D gene ambiguous. V dropped 1 base and J dropped 4 bases, with 13 bases sitting between them. Germline V gene lookup returns CDR1 KGHSH and CDR2 LQKENI. The CDR3 runs 15 residues.

The gene calls are TRBV5-6 and TRBJ2-1, with 9 bases identical to TRBD2. Germline CDR1 and CDR2: SGHDT and YYEEEE. The CDR3 is made up of 17 amino acids. Losses at the gene ends were 0 bases for V and 8 bases for J; bases not matched to a gene: 12. The CDR3 is CASSLATAGGPADEQFF. In nucleotides, the CDR3 is TGTGCCAGCAGCTTGGCCACTGCGGGAGGGCCGGCGGATGAGCAGTTCTTC.

The genes are TRBV7-2 and TRBJ2-7; TRBD1 agrees at 8 bases. V was clipped by 4 bases and J by 2 bases; unmatched bases: 1. CDR3 length: 13 residues. Looked up from germline, CDR1 is SGHTA and CDR2 is FQGNSA. The CDR3 DNA follows: TGTGCCAGCAGCTGGGGACAGGCCTACGAGCAGTACTTC. It specifies CASSWGQAYEQYF. Combining the CDR3 with reference TRBV7-2 and TRBJ2-7 gives the whole variable domain GAGVSQSPSNKVTEKGKDVELRCDPISGHTALYWYRQSLGQGLEFLIYFQGNSAPDKSGLPSDRFSAERTGGSVSTLTIQRTQQEDSAVYLCASSWGQAYEQYFGPGTRLTVT.

The chain has TRBV6-6 and TRBJ1-6; 8 positions match TRBD1. CDR3 length equals 15 residues. Germline CDR1 MNHNY, CDR2 SVGAGI (reference sequence). Trimming took 6 bases from V and 9 from J; bases not matched to a gene: 10. CDR3 in DNA: TGTGCCAGCAGCCGGGACAGGAGTGGGTTTTCACCCCTCCACTTT. Translated: CASSRDRSGFSPLHF.

This clone showed up just once. The chain employs TRBV18 and TRBJ1-6; D may be TRBD1 (5 bases). The CDR3 is made up of 14 amino acids. V lost 3 bases, J lost 8 bases, and 11 bases lay in between. CDR1 is KGHSH, CDR2 LQKENI, per germline. The CDR3 here is CASSPSGVDSPLHF. Written as DNA, the CDR3 is TGTGCCAGCTCACCCTCGGGGGTGGATTCACCCCTCCACTTT.

V usage is TRBV24-1 and J usage is TRBJ2-2; D might be TRBD2 (6 bases). Germline CDR1 and CDR2: KGHDR and SFDVKD. The CDR3 spans 16 residues. V was cut by 5 bases and J by 6 bases, with 18 bases left in between. The CDR3 region is CATSAPFRDFAGELFF. The CDR3 nucleotides are TGTGCCACCAGTGCCCCATTCCGGGACTTCGCCGGGGAGCTGTTTTTT.